This is a list of T cell receptor beta chains from one sample in a study of blood T cell repertoires in COVID-19. Generated by immunoSEQ multiplex PCR, the TCRdb table keeps only in-frame clones and is missing some. This table has 100,000 to 150,000 clones, 60% to 80% appearing once. Sequenced input: peripheral blood. These receptors were taken from a woman in her 70s with acute or convalescent COVID-19. CDR3s include the opening cysteine and the closing phenylalanine or tryptophan. A D gene is named only where the DNA matches it firmly. Not all rows give a size; the values are once, few, many and, for expanded clones, a class.

v_call: TRBV5-8
cdr3_length: 13
d_call: .
j_call: TRBJ2-5
clone_size: .
cdr3_aa: CASSSWAGETQYF
cdr3_nt: TGTGCCAGCAGCTCCTGGGCTGGTGAGACCCAGTACTTC

v_call: TRBV9
cdr3_length: 15
d_call: TRBD1
j_call: TRBJ1-2
clone_size: few
cdr3_aa: CASSSRTGVNYGYTF
cdr3_nt: TGTGCCAGCAGCTCCAGGACAGGGGTAAACTATGGCTACACCTTC

v_call: TRBV11-2
cdr3_length: 15
d_call: .
j_call: TRBJ1-5
clone_size: few
cdr3_aa: CASSLGGNPNQPQHF
cdr3_nt: TGTGCCAGCAGCTTAGGAGGGAATCCTAATCAGCCCCAGCATTTT

v_call: TRBV28
cdr3_length: 12
d_call: .
j_call: TRBJ2-7
clone_size: .
cdr3_aa: CASSGTGYEQYF
cdr3_nt: TGTGCCAGCAGTGGAACAGGGTACGAGCAGTACTTC

v_call: TRBV7-6
cdr3_length: 16
d_call: TRBD2
j_call: TRBJ2-7
clone_size: .
cdr3_aa: CASSLGTSGSSYEQYF
cdr3_nt: TGTGCCAGCAGCTTGGGGACTAGCGGGAGCTCCTACGAGCAGTACTTC

v_call: TRBV5-1
cdr3_length: 13
d_call: .
j_call: TRBJ1-2
clone_size: .
cdr3_aa: CASSIQGNYGYTF
cdr3_nt: TGCGCCAGCAGCATTCAGGGGAACTATGGCTACACCTTC

v_call: TRBV6-6
cdr3_length: 16
d_call: TRBD2
j_call: TRBJ2-7
clone_size: .
cdr3_aa: CASRSFTAGVSYEQYF
cdr3_nt: TGTGCCAGCAGATCGTTCACTGCGGGAGTTTCCTACGAGCAGTACTTC

v_call: TRBV24-1
cdr3_length: 14
d_call: .
j_call: TRBJ2-1
clone_size: .
cdr3_aa: CATSRIAGPNEQFF
cdr3_nt: TGTGCCACCAGTAGGATAGCCGGTCCTAATGAGCAGTTCTTC

v_call: TRBV7-2
cdr3_length: 14
d_call: TRBD1
j_call: TRBJ2-1
clone_size: .
cdr3_aa: CASSTGTGYNEQFF
cdr3_nt: TGTGCCAGCAGTACCGGGACAGGATACAATGAGCAGTTCTTC

v_call: TRBV27
cdr3_length: 15
d_call: TRBD2
j_call: TRBJ2-2
clone_size: few
cdr3_aa: CASSWSSGGTGELFF
cdr3_nt: TGTGCCAGCAGTTGGTCCAGCGGGGGAACCGGGGAGCTGTTTTTT

v_call: TRBV19
cdr3_length: 14
d_call: TRBD1
j_call: TRBJ2-7
clone_size: .
cdr3_aa: CASSPGQGTYEQYF
cdr3_nt: TGTGCCAGTAGTCCGGGACAGGGCACCTACGAGCAGTACTTC

v_call: TRBV12-3/TRBV12-4
cdr3_length: 13
d_call: .
j_call: TRBJ1-1
clone_size: .
cdr3_aa: CASSWTANTEAFF
cdr3_nt: TGTGCCAGCAGTTGGACAGCGAACACTGAAGCTTTCTTT

v_call: TRBV6-2/TRBV6-3
cdr3_length: 13
d_call: .
j_call: TRBJ1-2
clone_size: .
cdr3_aa: CASSYQEVYGYTF
cdr3_nt: TGTGCCAGCAGTTACCAGGAGGTCTATGGCTACACCTTC

v_call: TRBV30
cdr3_length: 13
d_call: .
j_call: TRBJ1-3
clone_size: .
cdr3_aa: CAWTAASGNTIYF
cdr3_nt: TGTGCCTGGACAGCGGCCTCTGGAAACACCATATATTTT